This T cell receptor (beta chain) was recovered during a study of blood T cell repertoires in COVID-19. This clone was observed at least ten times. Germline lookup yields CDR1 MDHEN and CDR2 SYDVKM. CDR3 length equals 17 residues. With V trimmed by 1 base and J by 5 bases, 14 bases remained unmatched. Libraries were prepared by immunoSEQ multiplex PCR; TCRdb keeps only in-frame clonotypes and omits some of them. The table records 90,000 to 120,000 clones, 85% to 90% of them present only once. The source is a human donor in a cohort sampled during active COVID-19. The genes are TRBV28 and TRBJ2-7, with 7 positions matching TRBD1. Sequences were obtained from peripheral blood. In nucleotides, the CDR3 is TGTGCCAGCAGTTTATCCGAGACAGGGCTACCTTTCCACGAGCAGTACTTC. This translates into CASSLSETGLPFHEQYF.